The present entry profiles one T cell receptor (beta chain) with its context. The antigen it binds to is not known. The input lacks base qualities; no much larger clone sits a single base away. RNA was extracted with the RNeasy kit and roughly 0.45 to 1 ug was reverse transcribed using random hexamers. The immunoSEQ multiplex PCR assay, which covers 54 Vbeta and 13 Jbeta segments, was used to amplify TCR beta CDR3 regions. PCR amplification bias was corrected using a synthetic template baseline for primer optimization and computational correction. The authors' analysis ran thus. Reads were assigned to V, D and J genes according to IMGT and analyzed in immunoSEQ Analyzer, with only productive sequences retained. Clonality was computed as one minus Shannon entropy normalized by log2 of the number of productive unique sequences. Public and private clones were assessed among the 100 most prevalent clones of each patient and control. Susac-specific clones were defined as absent from healthy and MS cohorts, around 1,000 published viral clones and other ImmuneACCESS disease sequences. TCRdb itself trimmed the public reads at Q25 with fastp, ran MiXCR and retained productive beta chains. Identical CDR3 protein sequences are pooled into one entry, listed with their most common genes and DNA. What appears here as the V and J calls and clone size reflects TCRdb's work, not the paper's. The sample records 200,000 to 250,000 distinct CDR3 sequences, approximately 95% of which are singletons. Approximately 0.081% of the sample rests with the top ten.

High-throughput TCR beta sequencing profiled peripheral blood CD8+ and CD4+ T cells from healthy donors, Susac syndrome patients and multiple sclerosis patients. Treatment-naive patients with stable or active relapsing-remitting disease fulfilling revised McDonald criteria were used as multiple sclerosis controls. Bulk CD8+ and CD4+ T cells were purified by magnetic negative isolation, whereas CD8+ TEMRA cells were enriched by FACS. Blood was collected in EDTA tubes and processed within 24 hours, with PBMCs isolated through density gradient centrifugation. PBMCs intended for TCR sequencing were cryopreserved in liquid nitrogen and thawed later in a water bath at 37 degrees C. A purity of at least 90% was achieved for sorted or isolated CD4+, CD8+ and CD8+ TEMRA cells. V and J are trimmed by 4 bases and 1 base, and the gene matches miss 4 bases of the junction. Inclusive of the bounding cysteine and phenylalanine, the CDR3 is 16 residues long. Only CDR3 DNA is held: 48 bases, read in frame from base 1. The germline V gene (reference sequence) supplies CDR1 LGHDT and CDR2 YNNKEL.

This entry belongs to a study of CD8 T cells in Susac syndrome (dated by TCRdb to about 2019). Background on the whole study: Whether CD8+ T cell activation and differentiation in Susac syndrome was antigen driven was tested using repertoire sequencing.

What the work shows at the level of the full study, not this receptor alone: The number of individuals in the TCR sequencing and HLA analysis was acknowledged as relatively small.

The source is a human donor with multiple sclerosis. The specimen sequenced was CD4+ T cells from PBMCs. This sequence uses TRBV3-1 and TRBJ2-3; the junction holds 11 bases that match TRBD1. The CDR3 region reads CASSPRTGGGTDTQYF. The nucleotide sequence reads as follows: TGTGCCAGCAGCCCCCGGACAGGGGGCGGCACAGATACGCAGTATTTT.